This TCR beta chain was observed in a study of graft-versus-host responses after intestinal transplantation. Overall study context: Those transplanted obtained multivisceral, liver-intestinal, or isolated intestinal grafts. Following induction with anti-thymocyte globulin, all recipients were given tacrolimus and steroids for approximately three years.

Trimming removed 4 bases from V and 3 bases from J, with 18 bases in between. This CDR3 comprises 16 residues. Germline loops: CDR1 SGHNT, CDR2 YYREEE (reference sequence). About this clone itself: The antigen is unknown.

The assay was immunoSEQ multiplex PCR, and TCRdb's table has in-frame clones only and misses some. Of 90,000 or so clones listed, roughly 80% are singletons. The study, taken as a whole, reports: In recipient marrow, GvH clones were found, and some appeared first in ileum or blood. Among circulating GvH clones, peak levels were associated with early post-transplant declines in HvG clones.

Sequenced here: unstimulated CD4+ T cells sorted from spleen or lymph node cells, sampled before intestinal transplant. J is TRBJ2-3 and V is TRBV5-4; perhaps TRBD1 as D (5 bases). This receptor was obtained from a human donor who received an intestinal transplant. CDR3 in DNA: TGTGCCAGCAGCCCCCGCCCCCAGGGTGGGACAGATACGCAGTATTTT. This translates into CASSPRPQGGTDTQYF.